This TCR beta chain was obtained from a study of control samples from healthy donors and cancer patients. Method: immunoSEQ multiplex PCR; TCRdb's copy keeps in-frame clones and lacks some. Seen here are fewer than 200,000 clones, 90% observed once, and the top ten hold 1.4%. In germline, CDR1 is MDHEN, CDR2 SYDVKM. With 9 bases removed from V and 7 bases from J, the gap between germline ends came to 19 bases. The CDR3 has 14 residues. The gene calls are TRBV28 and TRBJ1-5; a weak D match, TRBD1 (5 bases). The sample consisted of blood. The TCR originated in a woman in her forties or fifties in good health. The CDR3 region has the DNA TGTGCCAGTCGAGGGACGCTGGTCGGCCAGCCCCAGCATTTT. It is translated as CASRGTLVGQPQHF.